This T cell receptor (beta chain) was captured by sequencing in a study of molecular identifiers for immune sequencing clone quantification. Study-wide context: Replicate RNA from approximately 20,000 or 98,000 naive CD8 T cells formed five aliquots; four were sequenced. General study points: Spiked Jurkat TCR RNA equal to one cell could reportedly be picked out among one million naive cells.

TCRdb ran MiXCR on the PCR reads and lists one entry per CDR3 protein. The repertoire holds about 320,000 distinct CDR3 sequences, 24% seen once, with 0.65% to 0.75% in the top ten. A CD8+CD4-CCR7+CD45RA+ gate was used to sort naive CD8 T cells. This clonotype was seen ten or more times. The antigen is unknown. This receptor was taken from a human donor in good health. Some libraries in this study had Jurkat cell RNA spiked in. Material: naive CD8+ T cells from blood, with Jurkat cell RNA spiked in. Noted subset: FACS-sorted CD8+CD4-CCR7+CD45RA+ naive T cells.

CDR3 sequence (DNA): TGTGCCAGCAGCTTGGAGGGGGGCGTCGGCACTGAAGCTTTCTTT. Translated, it gives CASSLEGGVGTEAFF. The rearrangement joins TRBV5-6 to TRBJ1-1, with a possible D match to TRBD1 (6 bases). Germline values: CDR1 SGHDT, CDR2 YYEEEE. Deletions cut 0 bases from V and 4 bases from J, with 13 bases between. The CDR3 covers 15 residues.